This T cell receptor (beta chain) derives from a study of T cell responses to AZD1222 COVID-19 vaccine. Study results and limitations: The CD4 TCRs associated with vaccination extended across spike and predominated at 160-218 and 743-854.

As concerns this clone: The antigen is undetermined.

Per the germline V gene, CDR1 is LNHDA and CDR2 is SQIVND (reference sequence). The length of the CDR3 is 13 residues. TCRdb keeps only in-frame clones here, not all; method: immunoSEQ multiplex PCR. This table has about 100,000 clones, roughly 90% appearing once. The rearrangement joins TRBV19 to TRBJ1-3; tentative D call: TRBD1 (5 bases). Sequencing was performed on peripheral blood, taken on day 0 of AZD1222 vaccination. The TCR comes from an adult in good health. The chain's CDR3 is CAVSRGTPDTIYF. Written as DNA, the CDR3 is TGTGCGGTCTCGAGGGGCACCCCAGACACCATATATTTT.